The next 14 T cell receptor beta chains were all read from a single sample in a study of blood T cell repertoires in COVID-19. Some clones are missing from TCRdb's copy, which holds only in-frame ones; the method was immunoSEQ multiplex PCR. The sample carries about 190,000 clones, 88% recorded once. Sequenced input: peripheral blood. Source of these receptors: a man aged 40-55 years with active or convalescent COVID-19.

Remarks on this clone: This same CDR3 is encoded by further DNA sequences in the sample. The chain uses TRBV18 and TRBJ1-2; TRBD1 matches 10 bases. Trimming removed 3 bases from V and 8 bases from J; junction bases left unmatched: 6. CDR3 length: 14 amino acids. The germline V gene has CDR1 KGHSH and CDR2 LQKENI. CDR3: CASSPGQGIRGYTF. The CDR3 nucleotides read TGTGCCAGCTCACCGGGACAGGGGATTCGGGGCTACACCTTC.

The CDR3 reads CASSSEVYNEQFF. The CDR3 DNA follows: TGTGCCAGCAGCTCCGAGGTATACAATGAGCAGTTCTTC. This chain joins TRBV7-2 and TRBJ2-1; no reliable D call. The CDR3 consists of 13 residues. CDR1 is SGHTA, CDR2 FQGNSA, per germline. Between the trimmed V and J ends, which lost 4 bases and 4 bases, there was a span of 8 bases.

This chain connects TRBV10-2 to TRBJ2-3; unclear D gene. Deletions cut 0 bases from V and 0 bases from J, with 13 bases between. The CDR3 runs 17 residues. Germline CDR1 and CDR2: WSHSY and SAAADI. The CDR3 is CASSESDDSLSTDTQYF. In DNA form, the CDR3 reads TGCGCCAGCAGTGAGTCTGATGACTCCCTAAGCACAGATACGCAGTATTTT.

This clone has only a few counts. This chain links TRBV19 with TRBJ1-2; tentative D call: TRBD1 (5 bases). The V gene lost 5 bases and the J gene lost 4 bases, with 11 bases spanning the gap. The CDR3 runs 13 residues. Germline lookup yields CDR1 LNHDA and CDR2 SQIVND (reference sequence). CDR3: CASSLRDGYGYTF. CDR3 bases: TGTGCCAGTAGTCTCAGGGATGGCTATGGCTACACCTTC.

The chain recombines TRBV19 with TRBJ1-5; possibly TRBD1 for D (6 bases). The CDR3 is 16 amino acids. In germline, CDR1 is LNHDA, CDR2 SQIVND (reference sequence). Trimming took off 5 bases at V and 0 bases at J, with 14 bases between the two ends. CDR3 in DNA: TGTGCCAGTAGTTTACGAGGGGGTTATAGCAATCAGCCCCAGCATTTT. Protein: CASSLRGGYSNQPQHF.

As DNA, the CDR3 is TGTGCCAGCAGCTTGATCGCCTACAATGAGCAGTTCTTC. Its translation: CASSLIAYNEQFF. The chain has TRBV5-6 and TRBJ2-1, with unresolved D. The CDR3 length is 13 residues. V was clipped by 1 base and J by 2 bases, with 4 bases between them. Germline loops: CDR1 SGHDT, CDR2 YYEEEE.

As for this clone: The junction does not match germline at one end; this may be a read error. The rearrangement uses TRBV28 and TRBJ1-2; 8 bases map to TRBD1. Per the germline V gene, CDR1 is MDHEN and CDR2 is SYDVKM. The CDR3 is 12 amino acids. The CDR3 region has the DNA TGTGCCAGCAGTTTAACCGGACAGGGTGAAATCTTC. Translated: CASSLTGQGEIF.

The chain uses TRBV4-1 and TRBJ2-1; 8 bases are a match to TRBD2. J was trimmed by 2 bases and V by 1 base; bases with no gene match: 4. CDR1 MGHRA and CDR2 YSYEKL come from the germline V gene. The CDR3 is 16 residues long. The CDR3 bases are TGCGCCAGCAGCCAAGCGGGGGGGGTCCCCTACAATGAGCAGTTCTTC. Protein product: CASSQAGGVPYNEQFF.

J is TRBJ1-4 and V is TRBV5-1; 12 nucleotides align to TRBD1. The CDR3 totals 16 residues. The V segment lost 4 bases and the J segment 3 bases; nucleotides outside the gene matches: 4. Germline V lookup: CDR1 SGHRS, CDR2 YFSETQ. The CDR3 here is CASSPGQGAANEKLFF. The CDR3, as DNA: TGCGCCAGCAGCCCGGGACAGGGGGCTGCTAATGAAAAACTGTTTTTT.

The chain couples TRBV13 to TRBJ2-1, with D perhaps TRBD1 (7 bases). Looked up from germline, CDR1 is PRHDT and CDR2 is FYEKMQ (reference sequence). Trimming left V 5 bases short and J 7 bases short, with 12 bases between. The CDR3 is made up of 13 amino acids. CDR3 loop: CASSLQGRNEQFF. The CDR3 DNA reads as TGTGCCAGCAGCCTACAGGGGAGGAATGAGCAGTTCTTC.

The chain joins TRBV19 to TRBJ1-2; 7 positions agree with TRBD1. V trimming: 4 bases; J trimming: 3 bases; junction bases outside the gene matches: 5. CDR3 length: 14 residues. Germline CDR1 LNHDA, CDR2 SQIVND (reference sequence). Here the CDR3 DNA reads TGTGCCAGTAGTACGGGACAGAATCACTATGGCTACACCTTC. Its translation is CASSTGQNHYGYTF.

This sequence joins TRBV5-1 and TRBJ2-5, with 11 bases matching TRBD2. V gave up 0 bases and J gave up 3 bases; unmatched junction bases: 7. Germline CDR1 SGHRS, CDR2 YFSETQ. This CDR3 comprises 17 residues. CDR3 sequence: CASSLALPGLAEETQYF. The CDR3, as DNA: TGCGCCAGCAGCTTGGCTCTACCGGGACTAGCGGAAGAGACCCAGTACTTC.

Notes on this clone: The sample carries other DNA sequences with the same CDR3. V gene TRBV2 combines with J gene TRBJ2-1; 8 bases map to TRBD2. V lost 8 bases, J lost 0 bases, and 3 bases stayed unmatched. This CDR3 is 14 amino acids long. CDR1 and CDR2 from the germline V gene are SNHLY and FYNNEI. CDR3 sequence: CASSGGSSYNEQFF. In DNA form, the CDR3 reads TGTGCCAGCTCGGGGGGGAGCTCCTACAATGAGCAGTTCTTC. The complete variable domain, with remaining parts taken from reference TRBV2 and TRBJ2-1, reads EPEVTQTPSHQVTQMGQEVILRCVPISNHLYFYWYRQILGQKVEFLVSFYNNEISEKSEIFDDQFSVERPDGSNFTLKIRSTKLEDSAMYFCASSGGSSYNEQFFGPGTRLTVL.

This chain connects TRBV6-6 to TRBJ1-1; 8 bases line up with TRBD1. With V trimmed by 5 bases and J by 8 bases, 7 bases remained unmatched. Germline CDR1 is MNHNY and CDR2 is SVGAGI (reference sequence). This CDR3 comprises 13 residues. The DNA for the CDR3 is TGTGCCAGCAGTACGTGGACAGGGAAGGAAGCTTTCTTT. Translated, it gives CASSTWTGKEAFF.